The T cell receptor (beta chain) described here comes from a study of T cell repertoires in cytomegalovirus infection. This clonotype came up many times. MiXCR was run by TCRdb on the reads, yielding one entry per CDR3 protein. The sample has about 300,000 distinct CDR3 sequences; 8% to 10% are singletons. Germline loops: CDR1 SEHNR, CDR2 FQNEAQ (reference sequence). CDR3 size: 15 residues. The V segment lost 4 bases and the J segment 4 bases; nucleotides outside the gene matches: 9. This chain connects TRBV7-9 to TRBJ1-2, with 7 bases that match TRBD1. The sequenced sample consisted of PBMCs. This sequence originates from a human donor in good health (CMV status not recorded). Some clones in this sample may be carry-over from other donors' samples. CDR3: CASSSRGPTFYGYTF. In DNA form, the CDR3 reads TGTGCCAGCAGCTCGAGGGGGCCAACCTTCTATGGCTACACCTTC.